This T cell receptor (beta chain) was sequenced in a study of molecular identifiers for immune sequencing clone quantification. General study results and limits: Spiked Jurkat TCR RNA equivalent to one cell was reportedly detectable in approximately 970,000 naive cells. Under 1% of molecules in naive cells, but over 99% of effector molecules, belonged to clones above 20 RNA copies.

Per germline, CDR1 GTSNPN and CDR2 SVGIG (reference sequence). This CDR3 is 13 amino acids long. V lost 0 bases and J lost 3, with 7 bases in between. This clonotype was observed a few times. What it binds is unknown. Listed TCR primers, together with previously described methods, were used for the bulk TCR libraries. From the PCR reads, TCRdb called clonotypes with MiXCR, one entry per CDR3 protein. The sample carries 400,000 to 600,000 distinct CDR3 sequences, about 21% recorded once. CD8+CD4-CCR7+CD45RA+ cells were sorted as naive CD8 T cells. V usage is TRBV30 and J usage is TRBJ2-3, with D maybe TRBD2 (5 bases). The sample was naive CD8+ T cells from blood, with Jurkat cell RNA spiked in. The subset was: FACS-sorted CD8+CD4-CCR7+CD45RA+ naive T cells. This TCR was sampled from a human donor in good health. Some libraries in this study had Jurkat cell RNA spiked in. The CDR3 DNA is TGTGCCTGGAGTGTAACGGGAACAGATACGCAGTATTTT. It specifies CAWSVTGTDTQYF. The whole variable domain, filled in from reference TRBV30 and TRBJ2-3, reads SQTIHQWPATLVQPVGSPLSLECTVEGTSNPNLYWYRQAAGRGLQLLFYSVGIGQISSEVPQNLSASRPQDRQFILSSKKLLLSDSGFYLCAWSVTGTDTQYFGPGTRLTVL.